The rows below give T cell receptor beta chains drawn from one sample of a study of cytomegalovirus exposure and HLA in healthy donors. Generated by immunoSEQ multiplex PCR, the TCRdb table keeps only in-frame clones and is missing some. The sample holds around 130,000 clones; about 83% are singletons and the top ten take 2.1%. What was sequenced was PBMCs. All receptors come from a woman between 25 and 40 years old in good health and CMV-seronegative. Each CDR3 is given with its conserved first and last residue. The order of the fields is J gene, D gene, clone size, V gene, CDR3 DNA, CDR3 protein. The D gene is left open where the match is weak. Clone size is not always given. Where it is, it says once, few, many or a class for expanded clones.

j_call: TRBJ2-2
d_call: TRBD2
clone_size: .
v_call: TRBV11-2
cdr3_nt: TGTGCCAGCAGCTCCCCTAGGACTAGCGGGGGCCGGAACACCGGGGAGCTGTTTTTT
cdr3_aa: CASSSPRTSGGRNTGELFF

j_call: TRBJ2-5
d_call: TRBD2
clone_size: .
v_call: TRBV27
cdr3_nt: TGTGCCAGCAGTTTATATAGGACTAGCGGAGAGACCCAGTACTTC
cdr3_aa: CASSLYRTSGETQYF

j_call: TRBJ2-7
d_call: TRBD2
clone_size: once
v_call: TRBV11-2
cdr3_nt: TGTGCCAGCAGCTTACGGGGGGGGCGAACCTACGAGCAGTACTTC
cdr3_aa: CASSLRGGRTYEQYF

j_call: TRBJ1-1
d_call: TRBD1
clone_size: .
v_call: TRBV7-9
cdr3_nt: TGTGCCAGCAGCTCGCAGGGGGTGGACACTGAAGCTTTCTTT
cdr3_aa: CASSSQGVDTEAFF

j_call: TRBJ1-6
d_call: .
clone_size: .
v_call: TRBV6-5
cdr3_nt: TGTGCCAGCACCCTTACGTGGGGCCTTAATTCACCCCTCCACTTT
cdr3_aa: CASTLTWGLNSPLHF

j_call: TRBJ2-7
d_call: TRBD2
clone_size: .
v_call: TRBV9
cdr3_nt: TGTGCCAGCAGCTTACTAGCGGGGGTCGCCTACGAGCAGTACTTC
cdr3_aa: CASSLLAGVAYEQYF

j_call: TRBJ2-3
d_call: TRBD2
clone_size: .
v_call: TRBV5-4
cdr3_nt: TGTGCCAGCAGCTTGCCCGGACTAGGGTTAACAGATACGCAGTATTTT
cdr3_aa: CASSLPGLGLTDTQYF

j_call: TRBJ1-1
d_call: TRBD1
clone_size: .
v_call: TRBV19
cdr3_nt: TGTGCCAGTAGCATACAGGGGACGAACATGAACACTGAAGCTTTCTTT
cdr3_aa: CASSIQGTNMNTEAFF

j_call: TRBJ1-3
d_call: TRBD1
clone_size: .
v_call: TRBV2
cdr3_nt: TGTGCCAGCAAGGCGACAGGGACTGGAAACACCATATATTTT
cdr3_aa: CASKATGTGNTIYF

j_call: TRBJ1-2
d_call: TRBD1
clone_size: .
v_call: TRBV6-1
cdr3_nt: TGTGCCAGCAGTGGGACAGGGATCTTTGGCTACACCTTC
cdr3_aa: CASSGTGIFGYTF

j_call: TRBJ2-7
d_call: .
clone_size: once
v_call: TRBV12-5
cdr3_nt: TGTGCTAGTGGGCGAGAGTTCGCCTACGAGCAGTACTTC
cdr3_aa: CASGREFAYEQYF

j_call: TRBJ1-2
d_call: .
clone_size: .
v_call: TRBV30
cdr3_nt: TGTGCCTGGATAGGGGACTCTAACTATGGCTACACCTTC
cdr3_aa: CAWIGDSNYGYTF

j_call: TRBJ2-7
d_call: TRBD2
clone_size: .
v_call: TRBV7-2
cdr3_nt: TGTGCCAGCAGCCCAGAACTAGCGGCTTACGAGCAGTACTTC
cdr3_aa: CASSPELAAYEQYF

j_call: TRBJ1-1
d_call: TRBD1
clone_size: .
v_call: TRBV7-9
cdr3_nt: TGTGCCAGTATCGACAGGGTGGCTGAAGCTTTCTTT
cdr3_aa: CASIDRVAEAFF

j_call: TRBJ1-3
d_call: TRBD1
clone_size: .
v_call: TRBV27
cdr3_nt: TGTGCCAGCAGTTTCCCGGGACAGGGAAACACCATATATTTT
cdr3_aa: CASSFPGQGNTIYF

j_call: TRBJ2-7
d_call: TRBD1
clone_size: .
v_call: TRBV28
cdr3_nt: TGTGCCAGCAGTTCGACAGGGGGCGTGTTTTACGAGCAGTACTTC
cdr3_aa: CASSSTGGVFYEQYF

j_call: TRBJ2-7
d_call: TRBD2
clone_size: few
v_call: TRBV7-8
cdr3_nt: TGTGCCAGCGGACTAGCGGGGTTGTACGAGCAGTACTTC
cdr3_aa: CASGLAGLYEQYF

j_call: TRBJ2-3
d_call: .
clone_size: once
v_call: TRBV7-2
cdr3_nt: TGTGCCAGCAGCTTAGTACTGAGAAGCACAGATACGCAGTATTTT
cdr3_aa: CASSLVLRSTDTQYF

j_call: TRBJ2-1
d_call: TRBD2
clone_size: many
v_call: TRBV4-1
cdr3_nt: TGCGCCAGCAGCCAAGTTGGACTAGCGGGGGGACCGGATACGAACGATGAGCAGTTCTTC
cdr3_aa: CASSQVGLAGGPDTNDEQFF

j_call: TRBJ1-3
d_call: .
clone_size: .
v_call: TRBV5-1
cdr3_nt: TGCGCCAGCAGCCCGGGACAAGCCTCTGGAAACACCATATATTTT
cdr3_aa: CASSPGQASGNTIYF

j_call: TRBJ1-5
d_call: .
clone_size: .
v_call: TRBV6-5
cdr3_nt: TGTGCCAGCCGGGACCCCGGGGGGCCCCAGCATTTT
cdr3_aa: CASRDPGGPQHF

j_call: TRBJ2-3
d_call: TRBD1
clone_size: many
v_call: TRBV29-1
cdr3_nt: TGCAGCGCCCAACCAAGTTCCGGGCAGGGGGCTAGTGATACGCAGTATTTT
cdr3_aa: CSAQPSSGQGASDTQYF

j_call: TRBJ2-2
d_call: .
clone_size: few
v_call: TRBV30
cdr3_nt: TGTGCCTGCGATGGTAGGCAGGCCGGGGAGCTGTTTTTT
cdr3_aa: CACDGRQAGELFF